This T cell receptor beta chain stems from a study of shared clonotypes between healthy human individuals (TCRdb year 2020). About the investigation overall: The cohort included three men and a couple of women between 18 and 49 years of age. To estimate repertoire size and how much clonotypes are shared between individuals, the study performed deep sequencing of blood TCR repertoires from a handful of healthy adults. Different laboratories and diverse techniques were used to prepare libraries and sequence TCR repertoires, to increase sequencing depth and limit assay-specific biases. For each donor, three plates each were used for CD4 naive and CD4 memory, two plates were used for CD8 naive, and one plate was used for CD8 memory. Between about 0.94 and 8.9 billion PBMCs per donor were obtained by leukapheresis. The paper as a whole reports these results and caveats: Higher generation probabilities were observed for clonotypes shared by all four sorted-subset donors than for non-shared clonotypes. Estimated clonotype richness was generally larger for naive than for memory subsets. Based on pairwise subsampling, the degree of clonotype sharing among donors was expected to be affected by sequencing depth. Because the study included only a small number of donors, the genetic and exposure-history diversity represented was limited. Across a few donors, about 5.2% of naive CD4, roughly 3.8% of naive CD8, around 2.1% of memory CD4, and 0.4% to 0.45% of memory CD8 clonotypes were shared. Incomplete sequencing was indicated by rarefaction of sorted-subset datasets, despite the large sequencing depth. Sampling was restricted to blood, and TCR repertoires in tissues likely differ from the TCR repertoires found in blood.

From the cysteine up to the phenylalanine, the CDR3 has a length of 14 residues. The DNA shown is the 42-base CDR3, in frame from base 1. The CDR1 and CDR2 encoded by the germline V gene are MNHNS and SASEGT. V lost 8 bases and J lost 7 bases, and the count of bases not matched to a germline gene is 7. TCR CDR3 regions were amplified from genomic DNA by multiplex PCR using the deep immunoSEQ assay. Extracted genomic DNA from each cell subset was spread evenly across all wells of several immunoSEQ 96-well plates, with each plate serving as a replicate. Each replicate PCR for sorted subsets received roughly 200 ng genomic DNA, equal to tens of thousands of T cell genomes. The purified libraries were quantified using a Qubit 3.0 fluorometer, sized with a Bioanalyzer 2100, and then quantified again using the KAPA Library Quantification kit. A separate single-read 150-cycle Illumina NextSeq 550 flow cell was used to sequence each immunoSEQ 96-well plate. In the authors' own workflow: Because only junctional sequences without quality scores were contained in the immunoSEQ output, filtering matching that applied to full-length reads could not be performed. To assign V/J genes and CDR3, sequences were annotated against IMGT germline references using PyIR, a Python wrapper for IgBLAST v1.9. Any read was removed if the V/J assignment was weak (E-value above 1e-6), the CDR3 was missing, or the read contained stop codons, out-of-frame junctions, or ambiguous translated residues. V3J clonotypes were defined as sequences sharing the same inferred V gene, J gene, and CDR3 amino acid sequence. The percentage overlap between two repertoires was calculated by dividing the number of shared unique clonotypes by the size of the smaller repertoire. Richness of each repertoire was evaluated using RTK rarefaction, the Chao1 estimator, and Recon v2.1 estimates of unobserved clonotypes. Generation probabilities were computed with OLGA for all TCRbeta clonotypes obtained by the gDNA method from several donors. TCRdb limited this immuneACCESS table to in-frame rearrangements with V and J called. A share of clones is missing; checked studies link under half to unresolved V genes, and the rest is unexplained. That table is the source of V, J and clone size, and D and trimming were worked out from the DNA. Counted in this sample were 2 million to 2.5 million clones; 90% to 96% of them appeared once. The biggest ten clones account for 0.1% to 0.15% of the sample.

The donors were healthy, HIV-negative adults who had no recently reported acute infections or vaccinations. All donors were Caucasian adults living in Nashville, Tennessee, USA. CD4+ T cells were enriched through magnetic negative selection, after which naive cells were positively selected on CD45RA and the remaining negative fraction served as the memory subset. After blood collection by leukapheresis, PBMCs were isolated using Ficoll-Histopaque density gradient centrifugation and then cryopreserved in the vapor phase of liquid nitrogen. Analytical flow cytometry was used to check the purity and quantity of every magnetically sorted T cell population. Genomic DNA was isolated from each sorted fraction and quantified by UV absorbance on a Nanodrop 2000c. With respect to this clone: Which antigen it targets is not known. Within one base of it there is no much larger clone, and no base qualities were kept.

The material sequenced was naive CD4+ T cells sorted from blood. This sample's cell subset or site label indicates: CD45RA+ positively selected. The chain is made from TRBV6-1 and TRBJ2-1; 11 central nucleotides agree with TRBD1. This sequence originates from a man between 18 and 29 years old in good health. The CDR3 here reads CASPRDRGLNEQFF. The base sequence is TGTGCCAGCCCACGGGACAGGGGGTTAAATGAGCAGTTCTTC.